This TCR beta chain was recovered during a study of blood T cell repertoires in COVID-19. V trimming: 6 bases; J trimming: 4 bases; junction bases outside the gene matches: 18. CDR3 length: 18 amino acids. Germline V gene data show CDR1 as MRHNA and CDR2 as SNTAGT. Profiling relied on immunoSEQ multiplex PCR, and the TCRdb table lists in-frame clones only, not all of them. In the table there are some 80,000 clones, over 70% of which are singletons. The V call is TRBV6-4, the J call TRBJ2-1; 7 bases fit TRBD1. Sequencing was carried out using peripheral blood. This TCR was sampled from a woman between 40 and 50 years old with active or convalescent COVID-19. The CDR3 here is CASREQGQGCSRYNEQFF. The CDR3 coding sequence is TGTGCCAGCAGGGAACAGGGGCAAGGCTGCAGTAGATACAATGAGCAGTTCTTC.